These 12 T cell receptor beta chains share one sample of origin, sequenced in a study of shared T cell receptors in the human thymus. Sequencing used immunoSEQ multiplex PCR; TCRdb keeps in-frame clones, though not all of them. The sample has some 640,000 clones, about 87% seen once. This sample was also put to use in a study of human thymus T cells.

The source material was thymocytes. All receptors derive from a boy less than two years old with a congenital heart defect.

The CDR3 loop is CASSYQRDRGQNQPQHF. CDR3 DNA sequence: TGTGCCAGCAGTTACCAGAGGGACAGGGGGCAGAATCAGCCCCAGCATTTT. The chain joins TRBV6-7 to TRBJ1-5; TRBD1 matches 12 bases. TRBV6-7 belongs to the ORF category, with a function that is uncertain. The CDR3 runs 17 residues. V was clipped by 2 bases and J by 4 bases; unmatched bases: 6.

The chain employs TRBV7-2 and TRBJ2-2; D is perhaps TRBD2 (6 bases). This CDR3 contains 16 residues. CDR1 and CDR2 from the germline V gene are SGHTA and FQGNSA. The V end lost 5 bases, the J end lost 2 bases, and 15 bases lay between the germline ends. CDR3: CASSNSGLFNTGELFF. CDR3 DNA: TGTGCCAGCAGCAACAGCGGGTTGTTTAACACCGGGGAGCTGTTTTTT.

The chain combines TRBV10-3 with TRBJ2-1; 7 nucleotides line up with TRBD2. Germline V lookup: CDR1 ENHRY, CDR2 SYGVKD. The trim removed 4 bases at V and 10 bases at J, leaving 4 bases unmatched. There are 12 residues in the CDR3. The CDR3 reads CAISGGAGEQFF. CDR3 DNA sequence: TGTGCCATCAGTGGAGGAGCGGGGGAGCAGTTCTTC.

The chain uses TRBV18 and TRBJ2-3; D gene ambiguous. Germline loops: CDR1 KGHSH, CDR2 LQKENI. V gave up 1 base and J gave up 2 bases, with 7 bases separating them. The CDR3 contains 14 residues. CDR3 in DNA: TGTGCCAGCTCACCACTTAAATCCACAGATACGCAGTATTTT. It yields the protein CASSPLKSTDTQYF.

DNA of the CDR3: TGTGCCAGCAGTGACGACGCCATTTTATCAGGGGGCGGCCAGGAGACCCAGTACTTC. This sequence encodes CASSDDAILSGGGQETQYF. This chain joins TRBV6-4 and TRBJ2-5; 8 positions agree with TRBD1. J lost 5 bases, V lost 2 bases, and 19 bases had no gene match. Germline V gene data show CDR1 as MRHNA and CDR2 as SNTAGT. The CDR3 covers 19 residues.

The V call is TRBV25-1, the J call TRBJ2-1; the match to TRBD2 covers 15 bases. The CDR3 is 17 residues long. V lost 2 bases, J lost 5 bases, and 4 bases stayed unmatched. Per the germline V gene, CDR1 is MGHDK and CDR2 is SYGVNS. CDR3 in DNA: TGTGCCAGCAGTGAAGGGACTAGCGGGAGGTCAGACAATGAGCAGTTCTTC. This encodes CASSEGTSGRSDNEQFF.

The chain carries TRBV4-1 and TRBJ1-6, with 8 nucleotides matching TRBD1. The CDR3 is 16 residues long. CDR1 is MGHRA, CDR2 YSYEKL, per germline. V was clipped by 2 bases and J by 5 bases; unmatched bases: 5. DNA for the CDR3: TGCGCCAGCAGCCAATCTCCAGGGGGCGATAATTCACCCCTCCACTTT. It specifies CASSQSPGGDNSPLHF.

The chain uses TRBV21-1 and TRBJ2-3; the table's TRBD2 call for D was not verified on the DNA. TRBV21-1 is labeled a pseudogene. The CDR3 length is 13 residues. The CDR3 DNA reads as TGTGCCAGCAGCAACGGGAGACAGAATACGCAGTATTTT. It yields the protein CASSNGRQNTQYF.

CDR3 protein: CASSIPSLAEGNIQYF. CDR3 nucleotides: TGTGCCAGCTCTATCCCATCCCTAGCCGAAGGAAACATTCAGTACTTC. The genes are TRBV7-9 and TRBJ2-4; possible D gene TRBD2, 5 bases. Germline V CDR1 and CDR2: SEHNR, FQNEAQ (reference sequence). V gave up 8 bases and J gave up 6 bases, with 23 bases separating them. CDR3 length: 16 amino acids.

V is TRBV30 and J is TRBJ2-5; 7 bases map to TRBD2. Germline assignment: CDR1 GTSNPN and CDR2 SVGIG (reference sequence). J was trimmed by 5 bases and V by 1 base; bases with no gene match: 7. This CDR3 has 14 amino acids. The CDR3 nucleotides are TGTGCCTGGAGTGGGAGGGAGGGCCGGGAGACCCAGTACTTC. It encodes CAWSGREGRETQYF.

The chain recombines TRBV21-1 with TRBJ2-2; TRBD2 is the table's D call and was not checked against the DNA. TRBV21-1 is a documented pseudogene. The CDR3 is made up of 15 amino acids. Here the CDR3 reads CASSLGDGDTGELFF. As DNA, the CDR3 is TGTGCCAGCAGTTTGGGAGACGGTGACACCGGGGAGCTGTTTTTT.

The chain combines TRBV10-3 with TRBJ1-5, with D possibly matching TRBD1 (6 bases). The V gene's germline CDR1 is ENHRY and CDR2 SYGVKD. Trimming removed 6 bases from V and 1 base from J, with 22 bases in between. The CDR3 has 18 residues. In DNA, the CDR3 is TGTGCCATCAGCCCCGGGCTCGGTAGGACAGCCAGCAATCAGCCCCAGCATTTT. This gives the protein CAISPGLGRTASNQPQHF.